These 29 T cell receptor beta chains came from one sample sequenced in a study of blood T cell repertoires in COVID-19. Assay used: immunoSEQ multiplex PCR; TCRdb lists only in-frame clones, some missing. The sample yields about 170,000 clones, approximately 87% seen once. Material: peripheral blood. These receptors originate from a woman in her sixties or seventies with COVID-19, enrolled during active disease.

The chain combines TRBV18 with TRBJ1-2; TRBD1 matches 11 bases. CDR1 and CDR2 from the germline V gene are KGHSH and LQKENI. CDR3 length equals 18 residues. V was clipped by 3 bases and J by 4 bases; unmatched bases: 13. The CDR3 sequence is CASSPGTGGSRVRYGYTF. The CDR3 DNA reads TGTGCCAGCTCACCCGGGACAGGGGGTTCTCGAGTGCGCTATGGCTACACCTTC.

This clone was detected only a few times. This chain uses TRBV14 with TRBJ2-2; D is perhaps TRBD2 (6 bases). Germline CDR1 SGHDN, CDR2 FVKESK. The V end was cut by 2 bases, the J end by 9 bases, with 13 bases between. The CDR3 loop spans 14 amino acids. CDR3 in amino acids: CASSQLQGGRELFF. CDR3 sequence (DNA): TGTGCCAGCAGCCAACTCCAGGGAGGAAGGGAGCTGTTTTTT.

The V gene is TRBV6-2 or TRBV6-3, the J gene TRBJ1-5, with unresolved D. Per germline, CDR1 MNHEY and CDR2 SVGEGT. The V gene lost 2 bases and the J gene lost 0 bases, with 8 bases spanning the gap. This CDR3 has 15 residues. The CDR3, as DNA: TGTGCCAGCAGTTACGGAGGGTATAGCAATCAGCCCCAGCATTTT. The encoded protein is CASSYGGYSNQPQHF.

In DNA form, the CDR3 reads TGTGCCACCAGTGATTTCCCAGGGGGACCCTATGGCTACACCTTC. Its protein product is CATSDFPGGPYGYTF. V gene TRBV24-1 combines with J gene TRBJ1-2, with 7 bases aligning to TRBD1. From germline, CDR1 is KGHDR and CDR2 SFDVKD. The trim removed 1 base at V and 4 bases at J, leaving 5 bases unmatched. The CDR3 has 15 residues.

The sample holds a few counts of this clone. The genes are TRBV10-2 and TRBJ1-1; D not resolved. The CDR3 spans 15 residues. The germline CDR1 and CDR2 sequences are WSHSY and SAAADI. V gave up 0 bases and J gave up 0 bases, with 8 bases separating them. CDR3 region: CASSESGTLNTEAFF. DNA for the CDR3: TGCGCCAGCAGTGAGTCGGGCACCTTGAACACTGAAGCTTTCTTT.

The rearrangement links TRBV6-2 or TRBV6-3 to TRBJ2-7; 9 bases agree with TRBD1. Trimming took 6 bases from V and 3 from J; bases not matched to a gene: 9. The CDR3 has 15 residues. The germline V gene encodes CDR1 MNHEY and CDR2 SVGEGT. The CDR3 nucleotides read TGTGCCAGCAGCCTAAAGGGACAGGGATTCTACGAGCAGTACTTC. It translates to CASSLKGQGFYEQYF.

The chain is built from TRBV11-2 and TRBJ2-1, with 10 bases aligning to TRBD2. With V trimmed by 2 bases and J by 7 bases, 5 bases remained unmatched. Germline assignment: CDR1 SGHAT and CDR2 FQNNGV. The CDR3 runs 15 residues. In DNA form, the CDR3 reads TGTGCCAGCAGCTTATCTAGCGGGAGTCATAATGAGCAGTTCTTC. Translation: CASSLSSGSHNEQFF.

The CDR3 sequence is CASSLWDRGDEAFF. The CDR3 nucleotides are TGTGCCAGCAGTTTATGGGACAGGGGCGATGAAGCTTTCTTT. The gene calls are TRBV27 and TRBJ1-1; 10 nucleotides align to TRBD1. J lost 7 bases, V lost 1 base, and 3 bases had no gene match. The CDR3 covers 14 residues. CDR1 and CDR2 from the germline V gene are MNHEY and SMNVEV (reference sequence).

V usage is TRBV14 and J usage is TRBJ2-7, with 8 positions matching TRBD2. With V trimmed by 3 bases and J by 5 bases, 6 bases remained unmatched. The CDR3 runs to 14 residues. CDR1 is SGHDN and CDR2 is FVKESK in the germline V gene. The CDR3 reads CASSQIAGLNEQYF. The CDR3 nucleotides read TGTGCCAGCAGCCAGATAGCGGGATTGAACGAGCAGTACTTC.

The CDR3 region has the DNA TGTGCCACCAGTGCCTACAGGGTAGGGCCCGGGGCCGGGGAGCTGTTTTTT. It translates to CATSAYRVGPGAGELFF. This chain uses TRBV24-1 with TRBJ2-2, with D tentatively TRBD1 (6 bases). CDR1 and CDR2 (germline): KGHDR, SFDVKD. Trimming took 5 bases from V and 6 from J, leaving 21 bases between them. The CDR3 runs to 17 residues.

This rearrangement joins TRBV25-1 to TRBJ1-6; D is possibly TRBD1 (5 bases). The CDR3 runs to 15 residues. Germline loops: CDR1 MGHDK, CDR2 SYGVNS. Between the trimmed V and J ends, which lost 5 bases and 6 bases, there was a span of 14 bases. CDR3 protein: CASSPRTPINSPLHF. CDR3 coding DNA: TGTGCCAGCAGTCCCCGGACACCCATTAATTCACCCCTCCACTTT.

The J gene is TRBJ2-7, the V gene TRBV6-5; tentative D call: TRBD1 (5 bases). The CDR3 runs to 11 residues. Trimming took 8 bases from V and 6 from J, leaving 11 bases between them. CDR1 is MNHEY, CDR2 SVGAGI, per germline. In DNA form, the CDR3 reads TGTGCCAGCGGAAGGCAGGGCGAGCAGTACTTC. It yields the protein CASGRQGEQYF.

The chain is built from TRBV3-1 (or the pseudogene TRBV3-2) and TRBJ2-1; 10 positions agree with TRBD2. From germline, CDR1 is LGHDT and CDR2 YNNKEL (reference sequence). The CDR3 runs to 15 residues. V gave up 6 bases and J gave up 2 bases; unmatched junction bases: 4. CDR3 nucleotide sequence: TGTGCCAGCAGGAGCGGGAGGGCCACCTACAATGAGCAGTTCTTC. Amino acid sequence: CASRSGRATYNEQFF.

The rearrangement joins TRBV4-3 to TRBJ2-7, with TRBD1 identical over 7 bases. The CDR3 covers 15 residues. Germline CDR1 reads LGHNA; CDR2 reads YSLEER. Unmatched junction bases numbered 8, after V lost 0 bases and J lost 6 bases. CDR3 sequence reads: CASSQEGDSLIEQYF. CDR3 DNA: TGCGCCAGCAGCCAAGAGGGGGACAGTTTAATCGAGCAGTACTTC.

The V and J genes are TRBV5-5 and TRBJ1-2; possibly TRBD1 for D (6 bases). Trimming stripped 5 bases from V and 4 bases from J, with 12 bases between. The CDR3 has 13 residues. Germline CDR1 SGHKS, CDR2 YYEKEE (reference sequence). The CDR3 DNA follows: TGTGCCAGCAGGCGACAGGACCCCTATGGCTACACCTTC. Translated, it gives CASRRQDPYGYTF.

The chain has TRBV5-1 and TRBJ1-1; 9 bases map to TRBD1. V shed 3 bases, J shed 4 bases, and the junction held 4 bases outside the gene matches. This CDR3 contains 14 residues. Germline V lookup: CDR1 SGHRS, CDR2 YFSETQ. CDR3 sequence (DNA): TGCGCCAGCAGCTCCACAGGGGGCGTCACTGAAGCTTTCTTT. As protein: CASSSTGGVTEAFF. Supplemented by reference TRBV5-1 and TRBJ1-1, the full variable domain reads KAGVTQTPRYLIKTRGQQVTLSCSPISGHRSVSWYQQTPGQGLQFLFEYFSETQRNKGNFPGRFSGRQFSNSRSEMNVSTLELGDSALYLCASSSTGGVTEAFFGQGTRLTVV.

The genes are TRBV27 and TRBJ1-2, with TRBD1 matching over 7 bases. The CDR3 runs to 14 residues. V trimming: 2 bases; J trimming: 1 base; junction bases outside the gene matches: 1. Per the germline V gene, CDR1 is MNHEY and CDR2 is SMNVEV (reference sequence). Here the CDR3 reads CASSLTGVNYGYTF. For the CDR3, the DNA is TGTGCCAGCAGTTTAACAGGGGTTAACTATGGCTACACCTTC.

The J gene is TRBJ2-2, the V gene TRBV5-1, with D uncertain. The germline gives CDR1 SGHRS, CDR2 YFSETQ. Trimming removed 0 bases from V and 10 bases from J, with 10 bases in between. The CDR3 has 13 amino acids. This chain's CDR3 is CASSLAVPPELFF. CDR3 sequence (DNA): TGCGCCAGCAGCTTGGCCGTTCCCCCGGAGCTGTTTTTT.

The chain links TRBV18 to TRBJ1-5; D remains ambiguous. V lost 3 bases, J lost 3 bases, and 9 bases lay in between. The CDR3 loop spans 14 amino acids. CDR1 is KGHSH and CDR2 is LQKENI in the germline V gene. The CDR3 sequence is CASSPWGDNQPQHF. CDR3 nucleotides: TGTGCCAGCTCACCCTGGGGAGACAATCAGCCCCAGCATTTT.

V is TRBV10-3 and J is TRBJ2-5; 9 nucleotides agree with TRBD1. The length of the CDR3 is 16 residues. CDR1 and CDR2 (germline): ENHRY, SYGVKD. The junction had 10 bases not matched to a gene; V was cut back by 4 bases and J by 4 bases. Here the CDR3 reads CAISVFGTGRRETQYF. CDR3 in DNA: TGTGCCATCAGTGTGTTTGGGACAGGGAGGAGAGAGACCCAGTACTTC.

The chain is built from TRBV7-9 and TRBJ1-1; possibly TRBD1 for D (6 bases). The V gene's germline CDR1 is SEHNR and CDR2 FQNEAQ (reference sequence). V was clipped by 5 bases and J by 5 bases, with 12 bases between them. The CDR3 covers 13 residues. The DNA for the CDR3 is TGTGCCAGCAGCCCGTTTGGACAGACTGAAGCTTTCTTT. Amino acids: CASSPFGQTEAFF.

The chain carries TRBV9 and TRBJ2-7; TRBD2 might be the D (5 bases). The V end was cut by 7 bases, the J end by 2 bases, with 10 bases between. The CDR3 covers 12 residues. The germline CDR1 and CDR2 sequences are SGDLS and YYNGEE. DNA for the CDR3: TGTGCCAGCTCGAGGGTCCCCTACGAGCAGTACTTC. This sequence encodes CASSRVPYEQYF. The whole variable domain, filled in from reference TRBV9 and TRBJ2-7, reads DSGVTQTPKHLITATGQRVTLRCSPRSGDLSVYWYQQSLDQGLQFLIQYYNGEERAKGNILERFSAQQFPDLHSELNLSSLELGDSALYFCASSRVPYEQYFGPGTRLTVT.

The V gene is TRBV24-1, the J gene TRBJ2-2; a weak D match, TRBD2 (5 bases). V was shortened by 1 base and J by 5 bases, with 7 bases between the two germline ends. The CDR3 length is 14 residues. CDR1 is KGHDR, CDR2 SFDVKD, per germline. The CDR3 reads CATSDFRGTGELFF. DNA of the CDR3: TGTGCCACCAGTGATTTTCGAGGGACCGGGGAGCTGTTTTTT.

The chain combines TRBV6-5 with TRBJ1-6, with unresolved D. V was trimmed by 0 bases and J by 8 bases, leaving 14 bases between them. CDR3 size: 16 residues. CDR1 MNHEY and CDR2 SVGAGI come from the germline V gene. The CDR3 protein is CASSYSNEWEDSPLHF. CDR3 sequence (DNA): TGTGCCAGCAGTTACTCGAATGAATGGGAGGATTCACCCCTCCACTTT.

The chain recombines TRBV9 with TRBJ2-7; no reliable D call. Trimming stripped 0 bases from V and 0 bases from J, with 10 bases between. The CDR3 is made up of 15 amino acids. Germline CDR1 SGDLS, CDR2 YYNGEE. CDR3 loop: CASSVGLSSSYEQYF. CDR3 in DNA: TGTGCCAGCAGCGTAGGTCTTAGTAGCTCCTACGAGCAGTACTTC.

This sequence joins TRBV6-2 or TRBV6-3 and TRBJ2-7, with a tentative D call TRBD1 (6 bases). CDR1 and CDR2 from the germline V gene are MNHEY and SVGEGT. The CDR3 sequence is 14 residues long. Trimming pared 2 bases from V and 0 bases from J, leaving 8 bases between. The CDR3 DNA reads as TGTGCCAGCAGTTACCAGGGGAGCTCCTACGAGCAGTACTTC. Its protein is CASSYQGSSYEQYF.

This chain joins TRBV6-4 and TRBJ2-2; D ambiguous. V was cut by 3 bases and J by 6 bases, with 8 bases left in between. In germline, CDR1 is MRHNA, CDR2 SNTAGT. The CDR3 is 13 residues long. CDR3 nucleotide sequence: TGTGCCAGCAGTGAGGAGTTCGCCGGGGAGCTGTTTTTT. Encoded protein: CASSEEFAGELFF.

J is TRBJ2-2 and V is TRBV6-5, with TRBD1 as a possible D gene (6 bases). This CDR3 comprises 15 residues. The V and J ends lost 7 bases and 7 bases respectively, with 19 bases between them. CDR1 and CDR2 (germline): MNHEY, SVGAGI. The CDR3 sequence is CASNGFRGAYGELFF. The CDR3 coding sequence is TGTGCCAGCAATGGTTTCAGGGGAGCATACGGGGAGCTGTTTTTT.

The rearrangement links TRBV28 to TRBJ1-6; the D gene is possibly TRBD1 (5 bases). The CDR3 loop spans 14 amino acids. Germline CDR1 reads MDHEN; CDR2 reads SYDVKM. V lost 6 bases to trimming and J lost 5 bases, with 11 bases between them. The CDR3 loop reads CASRLPGDNSPLHF. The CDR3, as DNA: TGTGCCAGCAGACTCCCGGGGGATAATTCACCCCTCCACTTT.